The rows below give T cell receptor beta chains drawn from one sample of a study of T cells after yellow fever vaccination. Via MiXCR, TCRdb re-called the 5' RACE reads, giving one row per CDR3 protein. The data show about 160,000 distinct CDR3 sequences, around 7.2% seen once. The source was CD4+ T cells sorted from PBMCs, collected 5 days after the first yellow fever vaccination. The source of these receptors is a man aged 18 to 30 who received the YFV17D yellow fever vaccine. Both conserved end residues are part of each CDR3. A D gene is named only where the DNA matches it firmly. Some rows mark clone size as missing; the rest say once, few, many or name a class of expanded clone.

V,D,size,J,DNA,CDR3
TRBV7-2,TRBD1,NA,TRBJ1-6,TGTGCCAGCAGAGGTTATCGGACAGGGGCCTCACCCCTCCACTTT,CASRGYRTGASPLHF
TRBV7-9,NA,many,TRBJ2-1,TGTGCCAGCAGCTCGGTCCTCAACGACGGATTCGCGCAGTTCTTC,CASSSVLNDGFAQFF
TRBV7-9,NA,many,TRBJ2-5,TGTGCCAGCAGCGCGGGAAGTGGAGAGACCCAGTACTTC,CASSAGSGETQYF
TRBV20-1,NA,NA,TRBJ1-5,TGCAGTGCTAGAGGCTGGGGCGGGTCGAGCAATCAGCCCCAGCATTTT,CSARGWGGSSNQPQHF
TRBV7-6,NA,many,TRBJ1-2,TGTGCCAGCAGCTACCGTCCCGGGACATTGATGGTAGGAGATGGCTACACCTTC,CASSYRPGTLMVGDGYTF
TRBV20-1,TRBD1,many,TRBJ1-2,TGCAGTGCTATAAGACAGGGGAACTATGGCTACACCTTC,CSAIRQGNYGYTF
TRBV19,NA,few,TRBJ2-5,TGTGCCAGTAGTACGGACAGCCAACAGACCCAGTACTTC,CASSTDSQQTQYF
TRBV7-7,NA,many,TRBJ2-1,TGTGCCAGCAGCGTCCTCGACAGCCGCAATGAGCAGTTCTTC,CASSVLDSRNEQFF
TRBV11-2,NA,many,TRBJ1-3,TGTGCCAGCAGCTCGCGTTCCTCGGGATCTGGAAACACCATATATTTT,CASSSRSSGSGNTIYF
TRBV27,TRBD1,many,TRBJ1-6,TGTGCCAGCAGTTCTAGACAGGGTTCCAATTCACCCCTCCACTTT,CASSSRQGSNSPLHF
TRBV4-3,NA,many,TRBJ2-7,TGCGCCAGCAGCCAAGGGAGATCTAGCCGCCCCCCTTCAGCCTACGAGCAGTACTTC,CASSQGRSSRPPSAYEQYF
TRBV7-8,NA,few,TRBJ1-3,TGTGCCAGCAGCTCCCAGGCGGGAAACACCATATATTTT,CASSSQAGNTIYF
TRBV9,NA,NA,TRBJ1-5,TGTGCCAGCAGCGTAGCTGTGGATCAGCCCCAGCATTTT,CASSVAVDQPQHF
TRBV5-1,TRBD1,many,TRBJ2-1,TGCGCCAGCAGCGGGACCGGGACAGGGATTTACAATGAGCAGTTCTTC,CASSGTGTGIYNEQFF
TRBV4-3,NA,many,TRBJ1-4,TGCGCCAGCAGCCAAGGAACGAGGCGGGATGAAAAACTGTTTTTT,CASSQGTRRDEKLFF
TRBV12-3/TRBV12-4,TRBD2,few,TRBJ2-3,TGTGCCAGCGCGACCGCGGGACTAGGTTCGGATACGCAGTATTTT,CASATAGLGSDTQYF
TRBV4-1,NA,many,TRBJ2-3,TGCGCCAGCAGCCAAGAGGGCAGGGAGACAGATACGCAGTATTTT,CASSQEGRETDTQYF
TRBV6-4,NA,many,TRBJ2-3,TGTGCCAGCAGTGACTTGGGATCGGGAGATACGCAGTATTTT,CASSDLGSGDTQYF
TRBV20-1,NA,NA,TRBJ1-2,TGCAGTACAGCTTTGGGCTATGGCTACACCTTC,CSTALGYGYTF
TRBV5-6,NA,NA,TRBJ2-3,TGTGCCAGCAGCTGGGTTACGGGGGGCCCAGATACGCAGTATTTT,CASSWVTGGPDTQYF
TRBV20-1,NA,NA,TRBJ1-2,TGCAGGGGAGGGGCGGCGAACTATGGCTACACCTTC,CRGGAANYGYTF
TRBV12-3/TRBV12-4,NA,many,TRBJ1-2,TGTGCCAGCAGTTTAGTCAGGGAGTATGGCTACACCTTC,CASSLVREYGYTF
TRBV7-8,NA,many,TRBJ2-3,TGTGCCAGCAGCGCCCGGGCAGATACGCAGTATTTT,CASSARADTQYF
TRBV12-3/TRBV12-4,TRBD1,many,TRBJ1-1,TGTGCCAGCAACCGACAGGGAGTGAACACTGAAGCTTTCTTT,CASNRQGVNTEAFF
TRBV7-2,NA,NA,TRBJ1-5,TGTGCCAGCAGCTTAGCTGCAGGGAACAATCAGCCCCAGCATTTT,CASSLAAGNNQPQHF
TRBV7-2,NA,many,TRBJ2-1,TGTGCCAGCAGCGCTTGGAGAGGGAATGAGCAGTTCTTC,CASSAWRGNEQFF
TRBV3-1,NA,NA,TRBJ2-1,TGTGCCAGCAGCCAAGTGAGTCAGTCCAATGAGCAGTTCTTC,CASSQVSQSNEQFF
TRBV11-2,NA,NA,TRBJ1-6,TGTGCCAGCAGCGAATCCGGGCCTTCACCCCTCCACTTT,CASSESGPSPLHF
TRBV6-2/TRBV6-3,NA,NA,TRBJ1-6,TGTGCCAGCAAGTGGGGCACGCGCAATTCACCCCTCCACTTT,CASKWGTRNSPLHF
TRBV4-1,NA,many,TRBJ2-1,TGCGCCAGCAGCCGCAGACAGGAGAATGAGCAGTTCTTC,CASSRRQENEQFF
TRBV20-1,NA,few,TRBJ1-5,TGCAGTGCTAGAGCTGGACAGTATAATCAGCCCCAGCATTTT,CSARAGQYNQPQHF
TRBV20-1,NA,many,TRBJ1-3,TGCAGTGCTACCGGAAACACCATATATTTT,CSATGNTIYF
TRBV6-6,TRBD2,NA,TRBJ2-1,TGTGCCAGCAGTTACGTAGCGGGGAATGAGCAGTTCTTC,CASSYVAGNEQFF
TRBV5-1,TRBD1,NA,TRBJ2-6,TGCGCCAGCAGGATCGGAACCGGGACAGGTTCCTCTGGGGCCAACGTCCTGACTTTC,CASRIGTGTGSSGANVLTF
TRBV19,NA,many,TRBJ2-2,TGTGCCAGTAGTATCCCAATATTAGCGAACACCGGGGAGCTGTTTTTT,CASSIPILANTGELFF
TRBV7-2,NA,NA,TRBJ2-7,TGTGCCAGCAGCTTAGCGGGGGTCCCTGCCGTTTACGAGCAGTACTTC,CASSLAGVPAVYEQYF
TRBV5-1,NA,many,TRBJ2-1,TGCGCCAGCAGCCTCCGGGCCAGGGACTCCTACAATGAGCAGTTCTTC,CASSLRARDSYNEQFF
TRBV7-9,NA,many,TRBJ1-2,TGTGCCAGCAGCTTAGCGTATAAGGGACCTTCCTATGGCTACACCTTC,CASSLAYKGPSYGYTF
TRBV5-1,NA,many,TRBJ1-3,TGCGCCAGCAGCTCCAGTGTGACGAGCTCTGGAAACACCATATATTTT,CASSSSVTSSGNTIYF
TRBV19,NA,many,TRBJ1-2,TGTGCCAGTAGTCCTCGGTGGGGGGGCGATGGCTACACCTTC,CASSPRWGGDGYTF
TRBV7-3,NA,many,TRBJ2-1,TGTGCCAGCAGCCCCCGCGGCGGGACCTTGAATGAGCAGTTCTTC,CASSPRGGTLNEQFF
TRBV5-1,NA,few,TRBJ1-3,TGCGCCAGCAGCGGGGCTCTTTTAGCTTCCTCTGGAAACACCATATATTTT,CASSGALLASSGNTIYF
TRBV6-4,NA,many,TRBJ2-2,TGTGCCAGCAGTGACTCGAGAATGTCCGGGGAGCTGTTTTTT,CASSDSRMSGELFF
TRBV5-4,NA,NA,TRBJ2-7,TGTGCCAGCAGCTTGGGTGCCCTCCCATACGAGCAGTACTTC,CASSLGALPYEQYF
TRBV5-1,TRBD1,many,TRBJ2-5,TGCGCCAGCAGGGAACAGGGACAGCGACAAGAGACCCAGTACTTC,CASREQGQRQETQYF
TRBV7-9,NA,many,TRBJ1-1,TGTGCCAGCAGTAAACAGGGCGTGGGCACTGAAGCTTTCTTT,CASSKQGVGTEAFF
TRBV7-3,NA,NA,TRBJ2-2,TGTGCCAGCAGCTCCGGACTGGGCACCGGGGAGCTGTTTTTT,CASSSGLGTGELFF
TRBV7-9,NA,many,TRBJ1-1,TGTGCCAGCAGCCCTGAAGCAGGGAGGGTGGGGAACACTGAAGCTTTCTTT,CASSPEAGRVGNTEAFF
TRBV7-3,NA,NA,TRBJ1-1,TGTGCCAGCAGCTCCCCCGGGTCTGAAGCTTTCTTT,CASSSPGSEAFF
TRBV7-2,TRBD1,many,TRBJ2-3,TGTGCCAGCAGCTTGGGAGGGACAGGGTTCACAGATACGCAGTATTTT,CASSLGGTGFTDTQYF
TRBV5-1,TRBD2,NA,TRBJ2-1,TGCGCCAGCAGCTTGGTCCTAGCGGGGGGGCGGTACAATGAGCAGTTCTTC,CASSLVLAGGRYNEQFF